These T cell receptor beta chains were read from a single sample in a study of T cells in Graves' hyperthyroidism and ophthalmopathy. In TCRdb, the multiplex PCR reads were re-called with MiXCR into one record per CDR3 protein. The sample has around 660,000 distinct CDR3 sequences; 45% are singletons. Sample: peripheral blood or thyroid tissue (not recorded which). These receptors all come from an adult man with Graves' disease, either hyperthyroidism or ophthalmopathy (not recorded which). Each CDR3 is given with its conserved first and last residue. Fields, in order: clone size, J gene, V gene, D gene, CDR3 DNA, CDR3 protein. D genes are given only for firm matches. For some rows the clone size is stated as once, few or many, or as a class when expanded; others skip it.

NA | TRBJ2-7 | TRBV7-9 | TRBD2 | TGTGCCAGCAGCCTAAGCACCGGGACTACCTCCTACGAGCAGTACTTC | CASSLSTGTTSYEQYF
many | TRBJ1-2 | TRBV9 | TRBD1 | TGTGCCAGCAGTTCGGACAGGGTTCATGGTGGCTACACCTTC | CASSSDRVHGGYTF
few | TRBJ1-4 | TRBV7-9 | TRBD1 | TGTGCCAGCACCGAAGGAGGGGACAGCCGAAAACTGTTTTTT | CASTEGGDSRKLFF
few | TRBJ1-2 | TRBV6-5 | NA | TGTGCCAGCAGTTACACCGGGACCTATGGCTACACCTTC | CASSYTGTYGYTF
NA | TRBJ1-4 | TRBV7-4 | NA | TGTGCCAGCAGCTTAGCGACTCCGGGGGCTTTT | CASSLATPGAF
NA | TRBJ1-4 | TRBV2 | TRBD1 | TGTGCCAGCACCCCCAGGGACAGGGGCTATGAAAAACTGTTTTTT | CASTPRDRGYEKLFF
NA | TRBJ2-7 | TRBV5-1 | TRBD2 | TGCGCCAGCAGCCCCGCTAAACCTCCCCTAGCGGAGGGCTACGAGCAGTACTTC | CASSPAKPPLAEGYEQYF
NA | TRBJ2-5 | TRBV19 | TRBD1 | TGTGCCAGTAGTATGACAGGGGTTGGAGGGCTAAGTGAGACCCAGTACTTC | CASSMTGVGGLSETQYF
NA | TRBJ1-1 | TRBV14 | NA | TGTGCCAGCAGCCATGACCGTTGGACAGCCACTGAAGCTTTCTTT | CASSHDRWTATEAFF
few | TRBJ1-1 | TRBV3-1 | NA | TGTGCCAGCAGCCCCCAGGGCTCTGAAGCTTTCTTT | CASSPQGSEAFF
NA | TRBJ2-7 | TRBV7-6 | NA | TGTGCCAGCAGCTTGCCGGCGGGCGAGCAGTACTTC | CASSLPAGEQYF
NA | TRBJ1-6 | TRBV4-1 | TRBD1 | TGCGCCAGCAGCCAGGGGACAGCAACGATAAATTCACCCCTCCACTTT | CASSQGTATINSPLHF
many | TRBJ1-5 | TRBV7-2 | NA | TGTGCCAGCAGCTTAGATCCAGGGCGGGGACAGCCCCAGCATTTT | CASSLDPGRGQPQHF
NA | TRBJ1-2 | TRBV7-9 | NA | TGTGCCAGCAGCCCCCGGACGAGAACCTATGGCTACACCTTC | CASSPRTRTYGYTF
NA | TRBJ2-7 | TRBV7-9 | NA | TGTGCCAGCAGCGCCAGGGGGGCGACGAGGGACGAGCAGTACTTC | CASSARGATRDEQYF
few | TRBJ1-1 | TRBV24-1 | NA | TGTGCCACCAGTGATCGCCCCCCTTCCTCTGAAGCTTTCTTT | CATSDRPPSSEAFF
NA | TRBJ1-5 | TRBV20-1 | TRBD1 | TGCAGTGCTAGACCCCACATCGACAGGGACATCCATCAGCCCCAGCATTTT | CSARPHIDRDIHQPQHF
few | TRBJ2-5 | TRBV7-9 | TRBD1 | TGTGCCAGCAGCCCCCTCGACAGGGTTGATGAGACCCAGTACTTC | CASSPLDRVDETQYF
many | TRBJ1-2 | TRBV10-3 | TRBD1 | TGTGCCATCAGTGTGGACCCGGGACAGGGAAACTATGGCTACACCTTC | CAISVDPGQGNYGYTF
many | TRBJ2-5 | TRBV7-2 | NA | TGTGCCAGCAGCAATAGGGGGGGCCAGACCCAGTACTTC | CASSNRGGQTQYF
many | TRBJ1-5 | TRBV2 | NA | TGTGCCAGCAGTGGGGGGCGATTGACTCAGCCCCAGCATTTT | CASSGGRLTQPQHF
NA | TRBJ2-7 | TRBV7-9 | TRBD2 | TGTGCCAGCAGTAAAAGCGGGGCTGGGGCCGAGCAGTACTTC | CASSKSGAGAEQYF
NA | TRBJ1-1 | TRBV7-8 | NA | NA | CASSQRRGGAYGYTFGAFF
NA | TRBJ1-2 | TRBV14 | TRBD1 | TGTGCCGGCAGCCAAGACTGGGCAGGGGGCGAATATGGCTACACCTTC | CAGSQDWAGGEYGYTF
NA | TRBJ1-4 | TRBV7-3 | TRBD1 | TGTGCCAGCAGCAGGACAGGGGCCCAGAATGAAAAACTGTTTTTT | CASSRTGAQNEKLFF
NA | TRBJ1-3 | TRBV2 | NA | TGTGCCAGCAGCCAAGAAACAGGAGTACGAAACACCATATATTTT | CASSQETGVRNTIYF
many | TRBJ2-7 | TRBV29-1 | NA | TGCAGTGGGGGATACGAGCAGTACTTC | CSGGYEQYF
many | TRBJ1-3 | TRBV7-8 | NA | TGTGCCAGCAGCCTCGGACGGCACGGAAACACCATATATTTT | CASSLGRHGNTIYF
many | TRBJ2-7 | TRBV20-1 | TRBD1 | TGCAGTGCTAACTGGGGGACAGTCTACGAGCAGTACTTC | CSANWGTVYEQYF
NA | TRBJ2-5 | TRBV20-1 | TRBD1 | TGCAGTGCCCCGAGGACAGGGGAATTGGAGACCCAGTACTTC | CSAPRTGELETQYF
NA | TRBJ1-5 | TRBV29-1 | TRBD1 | TGCAGCTGGGGGACAGCGAACAATCAGCCCCAGCATTTT | CSWGTANNQPQHF
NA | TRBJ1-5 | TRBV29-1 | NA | TGCAGCAGCCAGACAGGCGGTGCGGGGCCCCAGCATTTT | CSSQTGGAGPQHF
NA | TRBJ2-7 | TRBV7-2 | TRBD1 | TGTGCCAGCAGCTTACAGACAGGGGGCGAGTCCGAGCAGTACTTC | CASSLQTGGESEQYF
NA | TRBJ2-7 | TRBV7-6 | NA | TGTGCCAGCAGCTTGACCAGGGAGGCGGACTACGAGCAGTACTTC | CASSLTREADYEQYF
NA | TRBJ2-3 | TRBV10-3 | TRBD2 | TGTGCCATCAGTGAAGGTGCGGGAGGCACAGATACGCAGTATTTT | CAISEGAGGTDTQYF
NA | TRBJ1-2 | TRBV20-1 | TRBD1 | TGCAGTGCTAGACCGACAGGGGAGGATGGCTACACCTTC | CSARPTGEDGYTF
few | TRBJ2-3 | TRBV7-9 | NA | TGTGCCACCGAAGGACTGTTGGCAGATACGCAGTATTTT | CATEGLLADTQYF
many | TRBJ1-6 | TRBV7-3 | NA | TGTGCCAGCAGCTTAAGCGGATTCGGTTCACCCCTCCACTTT | CASSLSGFGSPLHF
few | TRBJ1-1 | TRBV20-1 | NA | TGCAGTGCTAGTTGGGGGGGCACTGAAGCTTTCTTT | CSASWGGTEAFF
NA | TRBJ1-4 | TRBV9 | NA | TGTGCCAGCAGCTTGACCCACTTGGGTAATGAAAAACTGTTTTTT | CASSLTHLGNEKLFF
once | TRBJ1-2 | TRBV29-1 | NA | TGCAGCGGGGGCCCCCCCGGAGGTGGCTACACCTTC | CSGGPPGGGYTF
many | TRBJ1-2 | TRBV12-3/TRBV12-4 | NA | TGTGCCAGCAGTTTCGGGCAGGGGAATGGCTACACCTTC | CASSFGQGNGYTF
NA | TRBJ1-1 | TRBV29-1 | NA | TGCAGCGTGGGGATCCGGAACACTGAAGCTTTCTTT | CSVGIRNTEAFF
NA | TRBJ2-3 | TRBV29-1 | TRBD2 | TGCAGCGCGATGGGGAGCGGGAAAACAGATACGCAGTATTTT | CSAMGSGKTDTQYF
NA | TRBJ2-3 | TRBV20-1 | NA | TGCAGTGCTAGAGTACTCAATCAGCCCCAGTATTTT | CSARVLNQPQYF
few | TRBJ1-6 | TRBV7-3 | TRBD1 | TGCGCCAGCAGCCACCGCTGGACAGGGGGAAATTCACCCCTCCACTTT | CASSHRWTGGNSPLHF
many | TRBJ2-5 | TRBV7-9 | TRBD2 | TGTGCCAGCAGCTTAGCTCCAGCGGGAGTGGGAGAGACCCAGTACTTC | CASSLAPAGVGETQYF
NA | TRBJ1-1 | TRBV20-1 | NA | TGCAGTGCTAGACCGGGCCTCGGGGAGGGCACTGAAGCTTTCTTT | CSARPGLGEGTEAFF
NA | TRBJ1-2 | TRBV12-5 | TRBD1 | TGTGCCAGCAGTTTGGGACAGGGGAGAGAGGGCTACACCTTC | CASSLGQGREGYTF
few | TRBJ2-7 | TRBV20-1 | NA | TGCAGTGCTATTCTCGTCAGGGCCTACGAGCAGTACTTC | CSAILVRAYEQYF
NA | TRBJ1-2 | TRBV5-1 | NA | TGCGCCAGCAGCTCTAACGGGAACTATGGCTACACCTTC | CASSSNGNYGYTF
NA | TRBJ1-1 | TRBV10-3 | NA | TGTGCCATCAGTGAGGGACCAGGGGCCCGGGAAGCTTTCTTT | CAISEGPGAREAFF
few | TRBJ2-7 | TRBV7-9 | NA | TGTGCCAGCAGCCAAGATCGCGTCAGGTCCTACGAGCAGTACTTC | CASSQDRVRSYEQYF
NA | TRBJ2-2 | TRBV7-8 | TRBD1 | TGTGCCAGCAGCTTAGGTCGAACAGGGGTCAATGAGCAGTTTTTT | CASSLGRTGVNEQFF
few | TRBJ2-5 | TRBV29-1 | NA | TGCAGCGTCTCTCGGCTAGTTCAAGAGACCCAGTACTTC | CSVSRLVQETQYF